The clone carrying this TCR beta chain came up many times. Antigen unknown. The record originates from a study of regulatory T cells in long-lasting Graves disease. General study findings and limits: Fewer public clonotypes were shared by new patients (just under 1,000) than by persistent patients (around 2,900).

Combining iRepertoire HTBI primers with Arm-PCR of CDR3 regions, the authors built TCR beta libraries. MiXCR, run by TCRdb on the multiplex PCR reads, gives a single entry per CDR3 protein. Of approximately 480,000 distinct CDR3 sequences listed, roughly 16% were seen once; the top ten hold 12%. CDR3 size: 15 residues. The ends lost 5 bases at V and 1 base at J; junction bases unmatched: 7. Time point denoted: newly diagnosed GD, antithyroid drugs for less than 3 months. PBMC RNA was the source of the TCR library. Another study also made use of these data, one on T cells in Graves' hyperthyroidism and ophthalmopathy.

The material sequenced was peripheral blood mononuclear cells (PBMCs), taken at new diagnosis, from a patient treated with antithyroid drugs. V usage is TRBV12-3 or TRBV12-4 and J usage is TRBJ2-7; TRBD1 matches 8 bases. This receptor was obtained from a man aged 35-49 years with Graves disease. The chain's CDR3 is CASSVGQGLSYEQYF. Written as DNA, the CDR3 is TGTGCCAGCAGTGTTGGACAGGGTTTGTCCTACGAGCAGTACTTC.